What follows describes a single T cell receptor (beta chain). These data belong to a study of blood T cell repertoires in COVID-19. Across the whole study: The United States, Italy and Spain supplied acute and convalescent COVID-19 samples. In each case, the material was cDNA or gDNA derived from T cells, B-cell-depleted T cells, or PBMCs.

Per germline, CDR1 MNHEY and CDR2 SVGEGT. The V segment lost 0 bases and the J segment 2 bases; nucleotides outside the gene matches: 7. The CDR3 is 17 residues long. In the original analysis: Estimation of nucleated cell counts relied on the amplification of reference gene primers. The repertoire was sequenced with immunoSEQ multiplex PCR; TCRdb's copy has only in-frame clones and lacks some. V and J calls and clone size are those listed in that table; D and trimming were worked out from the DNA. Among 97,000 or so clones listed, around 82% were seen once. This sequence was found in a man aged 65 to 85 with active or convalescent COVID-19. The sequenced sample was peripheral blood. The chain is built from TRBV6-2 or TRBV6-3 and TRBJ2-3; TRBD2 matches at 8 bases. CDR3 sequence: CASSYSRRGDPTDTQYF. CDR3 DNA sequence: TGTGCCAGCAGTTACTCTCGGCGGGGGGACCCCACAGATACGCAGTATTTT.